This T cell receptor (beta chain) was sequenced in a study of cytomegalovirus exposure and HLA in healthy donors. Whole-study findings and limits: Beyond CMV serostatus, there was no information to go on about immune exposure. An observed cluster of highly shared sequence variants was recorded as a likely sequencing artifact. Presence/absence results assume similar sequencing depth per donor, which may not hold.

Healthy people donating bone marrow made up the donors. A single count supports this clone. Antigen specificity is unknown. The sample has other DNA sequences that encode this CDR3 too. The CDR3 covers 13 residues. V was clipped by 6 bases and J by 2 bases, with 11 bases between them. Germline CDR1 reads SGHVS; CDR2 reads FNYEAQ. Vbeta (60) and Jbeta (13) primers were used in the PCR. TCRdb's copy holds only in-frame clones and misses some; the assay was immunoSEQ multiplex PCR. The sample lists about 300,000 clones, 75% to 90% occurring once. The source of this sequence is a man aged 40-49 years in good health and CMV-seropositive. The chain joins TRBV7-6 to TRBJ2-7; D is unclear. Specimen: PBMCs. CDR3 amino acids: CASSLAGTYEQYF. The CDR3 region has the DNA TGTGCCAGCAGTTTGGCAGGAACCTACGAGCAGTACTTC.